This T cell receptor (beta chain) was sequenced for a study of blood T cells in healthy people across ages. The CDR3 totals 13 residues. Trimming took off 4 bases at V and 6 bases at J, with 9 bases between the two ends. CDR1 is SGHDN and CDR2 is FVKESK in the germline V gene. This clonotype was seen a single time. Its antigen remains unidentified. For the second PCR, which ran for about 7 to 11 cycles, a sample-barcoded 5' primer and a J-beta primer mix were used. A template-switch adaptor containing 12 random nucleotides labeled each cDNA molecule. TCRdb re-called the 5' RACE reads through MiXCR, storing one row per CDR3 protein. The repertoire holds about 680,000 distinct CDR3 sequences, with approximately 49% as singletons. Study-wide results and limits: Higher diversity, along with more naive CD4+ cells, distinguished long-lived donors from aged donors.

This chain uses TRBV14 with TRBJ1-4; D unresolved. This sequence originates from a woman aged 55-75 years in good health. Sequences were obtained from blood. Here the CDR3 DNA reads TGTGCCAGCAGCCGAGGGCACTATGAAAAACTGTTTTTT. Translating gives CASSRGHYEKLFF.